This note documents a single TCR beta chain sequence. The antigen is unknown. The data were obtained in a study of CD8+ T cells in alopecia areata. Sorted populations comprised CD4+ and CD8+ T cells obtained from PBMCs. Extraction and reverse transcription of RNA yielded cDNA as the sequencing template. Data came from immunoSEQ multiplex PCR; TCRdb stores just in-frame clones and leaves some out. The sample holds about 150,000 clones; approximately 65% are singletons and the top ten take roughly a third. Study results and caveats: Alphabeta T cells residing in normal skin are also sequenced in scalp samples. Affected scalp, especially in alopecia totalis/universalis, had a higher clonality than normal scalp did. TCRs were shared less clearly across patients than in mice, possibly for HLA-related reasons.

Germline CDR1 reads MNHEY; CDR2 reads SMNVEV (reference sequence). Trimming took 5 bases from V and 3 from J, leaving 14 bases between them. The CDR3 is 14 amino acids. The sequenced material came from CD8+ T cells sorted from blood. This receptor was obtained from a human donor in good health. The rearrangement uses TRBV27 and TRBJ2-7; D tentatively fits TRBD1 or TRBD2 (5 bases each). The CDR3 region has the DNA TGTGCCAGCAGTCCCGGGACGCTACACTACGAGCAGTACTTC. Its translation is CASSPGTLHYEQYF.